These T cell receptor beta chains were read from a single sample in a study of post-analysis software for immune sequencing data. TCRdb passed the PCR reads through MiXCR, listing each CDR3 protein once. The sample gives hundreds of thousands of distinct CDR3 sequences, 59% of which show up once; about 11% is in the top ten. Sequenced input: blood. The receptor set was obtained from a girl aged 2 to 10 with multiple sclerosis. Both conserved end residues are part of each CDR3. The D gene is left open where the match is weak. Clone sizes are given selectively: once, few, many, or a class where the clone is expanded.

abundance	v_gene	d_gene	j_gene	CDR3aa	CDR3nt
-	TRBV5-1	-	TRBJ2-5	CASSFAAEQYF	TGCGCCAGCAGCTTCGCGGCTGAGCAGTACTTC
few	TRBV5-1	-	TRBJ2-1	CASSFRNIDEQFF	TGCGCCAGCAGCTTTAGGAATATCGATGAGCAGTTCTTC
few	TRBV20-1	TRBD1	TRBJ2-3	CSARGQGDPDTQYF	TGCAGTGCTAGGGGACAGGGAGATCCAGATACGCAGTATTTT
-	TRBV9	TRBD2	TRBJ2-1	CASSISLAGAHNEQFF	TGTGCCAGCAGCATATCCTTAGCGGGAGCCCACAATGAGCAGTTCTTC
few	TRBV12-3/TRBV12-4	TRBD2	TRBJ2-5	CASSRRGGLGTQYF	TGTGCCAGCAGTCGGCGGGGGGGCTTGGGGACCCAGTACTTC
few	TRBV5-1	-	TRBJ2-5	CASWPSPPQETQYF	TGCGCCAGCTGGCCTAGCCCTCCACAAGAGACCCAGTACTTC
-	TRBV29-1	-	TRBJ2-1	CSVEAGGGEQFF	TGCAGCGTTGAGGCAGGTGGTGGTGAGCAGTTCTTC
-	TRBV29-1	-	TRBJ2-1	CSVQGMGDRNNEQFF	TGCAGCGTACAAGGTATGGGGGATCGGAACAATGAGCAGTTCTTC
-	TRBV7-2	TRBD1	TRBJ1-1	CASSLVAQGARGTEAFF	TGTGCCAGCAGCTTAGTAGCCCAGGGGGCGCGCGGCACTGAAGCTTTCTTT
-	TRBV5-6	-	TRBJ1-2	CASSSTEGHSYGYTF	TGTGCCAGCAGCTCGACCGAGGGGCACAGCTATGGCTACACCTTC
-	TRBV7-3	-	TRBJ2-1	CASSSGLLNEQFF	TGTGCCAGCAGCTCGGGACTCCTAAATGAGCAGTTCTTC
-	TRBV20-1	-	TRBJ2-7	CSAGLGYEQYF	TGCAGTGCTGGGCTGGGGTACGAGCAGTACTTC
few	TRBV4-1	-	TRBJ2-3	CASSHLTGPSTDTQYF	TGCGCCAGCAGCCATCTAACCGGGCCTAGCACAGATACGCAGTATTTT
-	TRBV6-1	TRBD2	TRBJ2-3	CASSVGRGTDTQYF	TGTGCCAGCAGTGTCGGGAGGGGCACAGATACGCAGTATTTT
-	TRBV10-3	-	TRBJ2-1	CAILGGTGHEQFF	TGTGCCATTCTAGGGGGAACTGGGCATGAGCAGTTCTTC
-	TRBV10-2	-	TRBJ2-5	CASSENSGQTQYF	TGCGCCAGCAGTGAAAATAGCGGCCAGACCCAGTACTTC
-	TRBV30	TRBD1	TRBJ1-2	CAWSVMDRGSVGGYTF	TGTGCCTGGAGTGTTATGGACAGGGGCAGTGTTGGTGGCTACACCTTC
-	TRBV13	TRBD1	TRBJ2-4	CASSAGQGAKAKNIQYF	TGTGCCAGCAGCGCGGGACAGGGGGCAAAAGCCAAAAACATTCAGTACTTC
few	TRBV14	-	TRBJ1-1	CASSGGGALNTEAFF	TGTGCCAGCAGCGGAGGGGGGGCCTTGAACACTGAAGCTTTCTTT
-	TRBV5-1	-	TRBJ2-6	CASSLAAYSGANVLTF	TGCGCCAGCAGCTTGGCGGCCTACTCTGGGGCCAACGTCCTGACTTTC
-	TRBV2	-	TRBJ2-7	CASSYDGRYEQYF	TGTGCCAGCAGCTATGACGGACGGTACGAGCAGTACTTC